A single sample is the source of the 26 T cell receptor beta chains below, sequenced in a study of cytomegalovirus exposure and HLA in healthy donors (dated by TCRdb to 2015 to 2018). The library was produced with the immunoSEQ multiplex PCR assay. For the multiplex PCR, a mixture combining 60 forward primers for TCR Vbeta segments and 13 reverse primers for TCR Jbeta segments was used. Held by TCRdb, this immuneACCESS table contains in-frame sequences only and omits some clones. Under half of the omission traces to an unresolved V gene where checked; the cause of the rest is unknown. This sample holds approximately 140,000 clones; roughly 80% were observed only once. The ten biggest clones cover about 3.7% of the sample. The sample consisted of PBMCs. The receptors were gathered from a human donor in good health.

The CDR3 DNA reads as TGTGCCAGCAGTGGGGGGCTCGGCTACACCTTC. This gives the protein CASSGGLGYTF. The chain links TRBV25-1 to TRBJ1-2, with a weak D call TRBD1 (6 bases). CDR3 length: 11 amino acids. Germline loops: CDR1 MGHDK, CDR2 SYGVNS. V lost 4 bases and J lost 8, with 8 bases in between.

Regarding this clone: One end of the junction fails to match germline, which may point to a read error. The chain links TRBV15 to TRBJ1-5; 7 bases map to TRBD1. Germline CDR1 is LNHNV and CDR2 is YYDKDF (reference sequence). This CDR3 comprises 14 residues. The CDR3 bases are TGTGCCGCCAGCAGAGACAGGGACAATCAGCCCCAGCATTTT. This translates into CAASRDRDNQPQHF.

The chain combines TRBV18 with TRBJ2-1; D call uncertain. Germline CDR1 reads KGHSH; CDR2 reads LQKENI. The CDR3 totals 14 residues. V shed 2 bases and J shed 0 bases, with 5 bases lying between them. The CDR3 bases are TGTGCCAGCTCACCAGTCCGCTCCTACAATGAGCAGTTCTTC. It codes for CASSPVRSYNEQFF.

CDR3: CASSPLGGEGDEKLFF. The CDR3 nucleotides are TGTGCCAGCAGCCCCCTCGGAGGGGAGGGGGATGAAAAACTGTTTTTT. This chain links TRBV7-9 with TRBJ1-4; D is perhaps TRBD1 (6 bases). CDR1 is SEHNR and CDR2 is FQNEAQ in the germline V gene (reference sequence). CDR3 size: 16 residues. V dropped 5 bases and J dropped 6 bases, with 19 bases sitting between them.

The V and J genes are TRBV10-3 and TRBJ2-1; perhaps TRBD2 as D (5 bases). The CDR3 runs to 14 residues. Looked up from germline, CDR1 is ENHRY and CDR2 is SYGVKD. V was pared by 6 bases and J by 8 bases, with 17 bases between. The DNA of the CDR3 is TGTGCCATCAGCGAACTAGTGCGAGACGATGAGCAGTTCTTC. Its protein is CAISELVRDDEQFF.

J is TRBJ1-5 and V is TRBV19, with D maybe TRBD1 (5 bases). With 9 bases removed from V and 7 bases from J, the gap between germline ends came to 16 bases. Germline lookup yields CDR1 LNHDA and CDR2 SQIVND (reference sequence). This CDR3 is built from 13 residues. The CDR3 region has the DNA TGTGCCAGCGCGAATGGGGGGATACAGCCCCAGCATTTT. Amino acid sequence: CASANGGIQPQHF. Drawing the rest from reference TRBV19 and TRBJ1-5, the complete variable domain is DGGITQSPKYLFRKEGQNVTLSCEQNLNHDAMYWYRQDPGQGLRLIYYSQIVNDFQKGDIAEGYSVSREKKESFPLTVTSAQKNPTAFYLCASANGGIQPQHFGDGTRLSIL.

As regards this clone: Compared with germline, one end of the junction differs, possibly owing to a read error. J is TRBJ2-7 and V is TRBV7-9, with 8 bases fitting TRBD1. Germline assignment: CDR1 SEHNR and CDR2 FQNEAQ (reference sequence). The CDR3 loop spans 16 amino acids. The CDR3: CSSSLAFGQGPYEQYF. CDR3 sequence (DNA): TGTTCCAGCAGCTTAGCGTTTGGACAGGGACCCTACGAGCAGTACTTC.

This clone was found once. DNA of the CDR3: TGTGCCAGCAGGGACGGGGGTAATGAGCAGTTCTTC. Translation gives CASRDGGNEQFF. The gene calls are TRBV27 and TRBJ2-1; a weak D match, TRBD2 (6 bases). The CDR3 covers 12 residues. V shed 6 bases and J shed 7 bases, with 10 bases lying between them. In germline, CDR1 is MNHEY, CDR2 SMNVEV (reference sequence).

The V gene is TRBV5-1, the J gene TRBJ1-2, with 8 bases fitting TRBD1. V trimming: 3 bases; J trimming: 4 bases; junction bases outside the gene matches: 8. Germline assignment: CDR1 SGHRS and CDR2 YFSETQ. This CDR3 has 15 amino acids. CDR3 bases: TGCGCCAGCAGCTCTTACAGGGGGTCCACCTATGGCTACACCTTC. It codes for CASSSYRGSTYGYTF. Combining the CDR3 with reference TRBV5-1 and TRBJ1-2 gives the whole variable domain KAGVTQTPRYLIKTRGQQVTLSCSPISGHRSVSWYQQTPGQGLQFLFEYFSETQRNKGNFPGRFSGRQFSNSRSEMNVSTLELGDSALYLCASSSYRGSTYGYTFGSGTRLTVV.

The rearrangement joins TRBV5-4 to TRBJ2-1; 9 bases map to TRBD2. V lost 0 bases, J lost 5 bases, and 6 bases stayed unmatched. Germline CDR1 reads SGHNT; CDR2 reads YYREEE (reference sequence). This CDR3 spans 16 amino acids. In DNA, the CDR3 is TGTGCCAGCAGCTTGGTCCTGCGGGGGGGAGACAATGAGCAGTTCTTC. Its translation: CASSLVLRGGDNEQFF.

The chain uses TRBV6-1 and TRBJ1-5; no reliable D call. Trimming removed 4 bases at V and 6 bases at J, with 13 bases between. CDR1 MNHNS and CDR2 SASEGT come from the germline V gene. This CDR3 has 14 amino acids. The CDR3 nucleotides read TGTGCCAGCAGTGTACTTTTAGTGTTTCAGCCCCAGCATTTT. Protein product: CASSVLLVFQPQHF.

This clone appeared a few times. The chain employs TRBV4-2 and TRBJ1-5; D gene ambiguous. V gave up 0 bases and J gave up 3 bases, with 15 bases separating them. Germline V gene lookup returns CDR1 LGHNA and CDR2 YNFKEQ. This CDR3 contains 17 residues. In DNA form, the CDR3 reads TGTGCCAGCAGCCAAGAGAGGTTGGCAGCCAACAATCAGCCCCAGCATTTT. It is translated as CASSQERLAANNQPQHF.

This rearrangement joins TRBV6-1 to TRBJ2-4; D is unclear. CDR1 and CDR2 (germline): MNHNS, SASEGT. With 3 bases removed from V and 0 bases from J, the gap between germline ends came to 6 bases. The length of the CDR3 is 14 residues. The CDR3 loop is CASSETLAKNIQYF. Written as DNA, the CDR3 is TGTGCCAGCAGTGAGACACTAGCCAAAAACATTCAGTACTTC.

J is TRBJ1-2 and V is TRBV2; D is uncertain. Per germline, CDR1 SNHLY and CDR2 FYNNEI. The CDR3 totals 14 residues. Trimming stripped 5 bases from V and 0 bases from J, with 10 bases between. The CDR3 region is CASSPGSSNYGYTF. DNA for the CDR3: TGTGCCAGCAGTCCAGGAAGCTCTAACTATGGCTACACCTTC.

For this clone: The sample holds other DNA sequences that translate to the same CDR3. The CDR3 here is CASSYGGNNSPLHF. The CDR3 region has the DNA TGTGCCAGCAGTTACGGAGGGAATAATTCACCCCTCCACTTT. The chain combines TRBV6-5 with TRBJ1-6; unclear D gene. The ends were cut back, 2 bases at V and 5 bases at J, with 7 bases in the middle. The germline V gene has CDR1 MNHEY and CDR2 SVGAGI. CDR3 length equals 14 residues.

This clone was seen a single time. This chain uses TRBV10-3 with TRBJ2-6; 10 bases line up with TRBD1. CDR1 ENHRY and CDR2 SYGVKD come from the germline V gene. V trimming: 2 bases; J trimming: 1 base; junction bases outside the gene matches: 5. The CDR3 has 18 amino acids. CDR3 sequence reads: CAISERQGAPSGANVLTF. The CDR3 DNA is TGTGCCATCAGTGAGCGACAGGGGGCGCCTTCTGGGGCCAACGTCCTGACTTTC.

V and J are TRBV28 and TRBJ1-5; 7 bases line up with TRBD1. V gave up 5 bases and J gave up 5 bases; unmatched junction bases: 6. Germline V CDR1 and CDR2: MDHEN, SYDVKM. This CDR3 is 14 amino acids long. The CDR3 bases are TGTGCCAGCAGTCCGGACAGGCAGGATCAGCCCCAGCATTTT. Residues: CASSPDRQDQPQHF.

The J gene is TRBJ2-3, the V gene TRBV5-6; D may be TRBD2 (5 bases). This CDR3 comprises 14 residues. Trimming took 4 bases from V and 2 from J, leaving 11 bases between them. The germline CDR1 and CDR2 sequences are SGHDT and YYEEEE. The CDR3 nucleotides are TGTGCCAGCAGCCTCGGACTCTTCACAGATACGCAGTATTTT. Translation gives CASSLGLFTDTQYF. Drawing the rest from reference TRBV5-6 and TRBJ2-3, the complete variable domain is DAGVTQSPTHLIKTRGQQVTLRCSPKSGHDTVSWYQQALGQGPQFIFQYYEEEERQRGNFPDRFSGHQFPNYSSELNVNALLLGDSALYLCASSLGLFTDTQYFGPGTRLTVL.

The gene calls are TRBV18 and TRBJ1-1; D may be TRBD1 (6 bases). The CDR3 runs to 14 residues. Germline lookup yields CDR1 KGHSH and CDR2 LQKENI. V lost 5 bases, J lost 1 base, and 11 bases lay in between. CDR3 nucleotide sequence: TGTGCCAGCTCAGCAGGGGCGGGGAACACTGAAGCTTTCTTT. Amino acid sequence: CASSAGAGNTEAFF.

The chain uses TRBV15 and TRBJ2-1; TRBD2 aligns across 10 bases. Germline lookup yields CDR1 LNHNV and CDR2 YYDKDF (reference sequence). The trim removed 2 bases at V and 4 bases at J, leaving 5 bases unmatched. This CDR3 region has 16 residues. For the CDR3, the DNA is TGTGCCACCAGCAGAACGTCGACTAGCGGGTACAATGAGCAGTTCTTC. Translating gives CATSRTSTSGYNEQFF.

V gene TRBV28 combines with J gene TRBJ1-5, with a weak D call TRBD1 (6 bases). This CDR3 spans 15 amino acids. Germline-derived CDR1 and CDR2 are MDHEN and SYDVKM. Trimming cost V 0 bases and J 4 bases, with 10 bases left between them. CDR3 loop: CASSLWGGGNQPQHF. CDR3 DNA sequence: TGTGCCAGCAGTTTATGGGGAGGGGGAAATCAGCCCCAGCATTTT.

The chain employs TRBV5-4 and TRBJ1-1; maybe TRBD1 (6 bases). The CDR3 is made up of 15 amino acids. V lost 2 bases, J lost 6 bases, and 17 bases lay in between. Germline-derived CDR1 and CDR2 are SGHNT and YYREEE (reference sequence). The CDR3 loop reads CASSFGRGAYAEAFF. Written as DNA, the CDR3 is TGTGCCAGCAGCTTTGGGCGGGGGGCTTACGCTGAAGCTTTCTTT.

The gene calls are TRBV7-9 and TRBJ2-1; TRBD2 matches at 11 bases. The length of the CDR3 is 18 residues. Trimming removed 7 bases from V and 8 bases from J; junction bases left unmatched: 19. Germline CDR1 SEHNR, CDR2 FQNEAQ (reference sequence). CDR3 bases: TGTGCCAGCAACCTGCTATTTGGGTTAGCGGGAGGGTCGGATGAGCAGTTCTTC. It codes for CASNLLFGLAGGSDEQFF.

V gene TRBV5-6 combines with J gene TRBJ1-1; D is unresolved. Germline CDR1 and CDR2: SGHDT and YYEEEE. This CDR3 is 11 amino acids long. Trimming left V 2 bases short and J 6 bases short, with 5 bases between. The CDR3 loop is CASSLLAEAFF. DNA of the CDR3: TGTGCCAGCAGCTTACTCGCTGAAGCTTTCTTT.

The chain links TRBV6-6 to TRBJ1-5; D gene uncertain. Trimming cost V 5 bases and J 7 bases, with 9 bases left between them. The CDR3 runs 12 residues. CDR1 is MNHNY, CDR2 SVGAGI, per germline (reference sequence). Here the CDR3 DNA reads TGTGCCAGCAGTCCATCCGGGCAGCCCCAGCATTTT. Protein: CASSPSGQPQHF.

The chain recombines TRBV5-1 with TRBJ2-5; 8 nucleotides align to TRBD2. The DNA end lines up better with TRBJ2-7; the J call may be wrong. The CDR3 has 15 residues. Germline V CDR1 and CDR2: SGHRS, YFSETQ. The CDR3 here is CASSPSGGGLYEQYF. CDR3 nucleotides: TGCGCCAGCAGCCCCAGCGGGGGAGGTCTATACGAGCAGTACTTC.